This entry describes one TCR beta chain. Antigen: not known. This record belongs to a study of OX40 agonist ivuxolimab in advanced cancers. Points from the study as a whole: Circulating CD4+ and CD8+ T cells showed clonal expansion by week 6 at 0.1 to 3.0 mg/kg. With doses of 0.1-3.0 mg/kg, partial responders showed among the lowest clonal expansion. Average numbers of expanded clones were greater in CD8+ T cells than in CD4+. Researchers did not determine the expanded peripheral T cells' antigen specificity.

The CDR3 length is 14 residues. Germline CDR1 MGHRA, CDR2 YSYEKL. V dropped 6 bases and J dropped 5; count of bases not matched to a gene: 9. Assay: immunoSEQ multiplex PCR; the TCRdb copy retains only in-frame clones and omits some. This sample has some 73,000 clones, with more than 80% found just once. The receptor was isolated from an adult with an advanced solid tumor such as melanoma, head and neck, liver or kidney cancer. The chain couples TRBV4-1 to TRBJ2-7; 8 nucleotides match TRBD1. The material sequenced was CD4+ or CD8+ T cells sorted from blood, taken in a trial of the OX40 agonist ivuxolimab. CDR3 in amino acids: CASSPTGVRDEQYF. For the CDR3, the DNA is TGCGCCAGCAGTCCGACAGGGGTGCGGGACGAGCAGTACTTC.